This section outlines one T cell receptor (beta chain) sequence together with its context. This clonotype came up a few times. It has no known antigen specificity. Nothing much larger sits one base from this clone, and base qualities are not available. V drops 7 bases and J drops 0 bases, leaving 10 bases in between. The CDR3 runs 14 residues from the cysteine to the phenylalanine. Solely the CDR3 DNA is kept, with 42 bases framed from the first base. As encoded in the germline V gene, CDR1 is MGHDK while CDR2 is SYGVNS. Libraries came from 5' RACE. Sequencing used an Illumina HiSeq 2000. Template switching added a universal primer binding site, and the final cDNA carried a unique molecular identifier that allowed TCR cDNA molecules to be counted accurately. Specific primers in the conserved constant-segment region were used to synthesize first-strand cDNA for TCR alpha and beta chains. To control for contamination, each cDNA library was double barcoded with a SMART-Mk sample barcode plus Illumina barcodes. Two successive PCR steps introduced TruSeq adapter sequences along with Illumina sample barcodes. TCR alpha and beta cDNA libraries were sequenced on the Illumina HiSeq platform with custom primers. In the original analysis: Unique molecular identifiers were extracted from raw reads with MiGEC, and CDR3 positions were determined with MiXCR. For each individual, recombination models were inferred using an EM algorithm with the repgenHMM and IGoR tools. Shared clonotypes were analyzed with the tcR package in R, and sharing was normalized by the product of cloneset sizes. To study raw recombination without the effects of thymic and clonal selection, out-of-frame nonproductive sequences were analyzed. The public reads were run again by TCRdb, first through fastp at Q25 and then through MiXCR, and only productive beta chains were kept. Each entry is one CDR3 protein sequence, shown with its most common DNA and genes. The V and J calls and clone size come from TCRdb's table, not from the authors' own analysis. The sample table contains 400,000 to 500,000 distinct CDR3 sequences; only one count was recorded for under 20% of them. The ten largest make up 12% of the sample.

These data come from a study of identical twins (dated by TCRdb to the mid-2010s). Looking at the study overall: To test whether fetal clonotypes persist, this study deep-sequenced TCR alpha and beta repertoires from monozygotic twins, from unrelated adults of various ages, and from cord blood. Replicate twin experiments were performed at different times using different library preparation protocols to rule out contamination.

Every donor in the study was a healthy Caucasian. Three unrelated non-twin adults were also sequenced: a male aged 18 to 30, a male aged 50 to 60 and a female aged 50 to 60. Miltenyi CD45RO+ enrichment and human naive T-cell isolation kits were used to isolate memory (CD45RO+) and naive T cells from PBMC. Findings and caveats that apply to the study as a whole: Invariant T cells such as MAIT and iNKT could partly confound zero-insertion analyses, though diverse VJ usage argued against this for most clonotypes. In monozygotic twins, out-of-frame TCR alpha sharing was systematically underestimated by recombination models, although the models agreed with sharing between unrelated individuals. Fewer insertions were carried by abundant cord blood beta clonotypes; a weaker similar trend was observed in young adult naive repertoires, while no such trend was observed in memory repertoires. Excess twin sharing in beta out-of-frame sequences was weaker because fewer shared sequences lowered the signal-to-noise ratio. Because the same donors could not be followed over many years, the conclusions depended on cross-sectional statistical analysis. Compared with coincidental sharing between unrelated individuals, out-of-frame TCR alpha sequences shared between twins showed an excess of sequences with low generation probability.

The source material was naive T cells sorted from blood. Interpreted using the paper, the cell subset or site label stands for: cells isolated with a human naive T-cell isolation kit. The receptor comes from a man in his fifties in good health. The receptor chain draws on TRBV25-1 and TRBJ1-3; the D segment cannot be called with confidence. In nucleotides, the sequence is TGTGCCAGCACCCGGACCGACTCTGGAAACACCATATATTTT. Translated, it gives CASTRTDSGNTIYF.